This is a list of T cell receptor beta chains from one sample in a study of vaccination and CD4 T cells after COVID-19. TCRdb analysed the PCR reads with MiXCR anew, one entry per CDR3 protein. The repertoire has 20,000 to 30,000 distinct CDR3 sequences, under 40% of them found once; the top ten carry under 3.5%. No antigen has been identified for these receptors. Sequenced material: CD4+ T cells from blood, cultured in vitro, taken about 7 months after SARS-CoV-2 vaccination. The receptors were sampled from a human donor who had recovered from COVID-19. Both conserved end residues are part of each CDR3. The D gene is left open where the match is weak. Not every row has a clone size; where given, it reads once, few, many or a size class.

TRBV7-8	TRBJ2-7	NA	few	TGTGCCAGCAGCTTTCAACGGGGCTCCTACGAGCAGTACTTC	CASSFQRGSYEQYF
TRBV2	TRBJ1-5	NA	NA	TGTGCCAGCACCCAGGACAAGTATAGCAATCAGCCCCAGCATTTT	CASTQDKYSNQPQHF
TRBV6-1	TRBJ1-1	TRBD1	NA	TGTGCCAGCAGACCTCACAGGGGCTTGACTGAAGCTTTCTTT	CASRPHRGLTEAFF
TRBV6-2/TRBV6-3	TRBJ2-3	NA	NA	TGTGCCAGCAGCCAAACCCAAAGGGAGCGTCCCCTTTTT	CASSQTQRERPLF
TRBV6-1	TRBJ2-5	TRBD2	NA	TGTGCCAGCAGTGCAGGGTTTTGGACTAGCGGGAGGGGTGGGGAGACCCAGTACTTC	CASSAGFWTSGRGGETQYF
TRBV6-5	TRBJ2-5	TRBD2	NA	TGTGCCAGCAGTTCTCGCCTAGCGGGAGTGGCCCAGTACTTC	CASSSRLAGVAQYF
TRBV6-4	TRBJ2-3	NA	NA	TGTGCCAGCAGTAGCCAGGTGGGCACAGATACGCAGTATTTT	CASSSQVGTDTQYF
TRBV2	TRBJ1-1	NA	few	TGTGCCACCCGTCCCGAGGGGAACACTGAAGCTTTCTTT	CATRPEGNTEAFF
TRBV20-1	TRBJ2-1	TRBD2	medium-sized	TGCAGTGCTAGATCCCCGCCGGGACTAGGAAAATACAATGAGCAGTTCTTC	CSARSPPGLGKYNEQFF
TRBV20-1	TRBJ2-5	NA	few	TGCAGTGCTGGTTTGGAGACCCAGTACTTC	CSAGLETQYF
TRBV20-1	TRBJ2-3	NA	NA	TGCAGTGCTAGAGTTGGGTCCGATGTTGATCCGCAGTATTTT	CSARVGSDVDPQYF
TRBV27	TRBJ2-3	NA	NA	TGTGCCAGCAGCGCACAGGGTGTGGATACGCAGTATTTT	CASSAQGVDTQYF
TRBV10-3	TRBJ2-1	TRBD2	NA	TGTGCCATCAGGGGACTAGCGGGAGATAATGAGCAGTTCTTC	CAIRGLAGDNEQFF
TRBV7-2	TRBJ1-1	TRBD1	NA	TGTGCCAGCAGCTTAGGAGGGGGCTCAAACACTGAAGCTTTCTTT	CASSLGGGSNTEAFF
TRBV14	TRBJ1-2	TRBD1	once	TGTGCCAGCAGCCACCCCGGGACAGCGGAGCGAGGCTACACCTTC	CASSHPGTAERGYTF
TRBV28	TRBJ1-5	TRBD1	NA	TGTGCCAGCAGTCCCGCAGGGGGGGTGAATCAGCCCCAGCATTTT	CASSPAGGVNQPQHF
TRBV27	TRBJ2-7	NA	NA	TGTGCCAGCAGGGGGGTCCCCTCCTACGAGCAGTACTTC	CASRGVPSYEQYF
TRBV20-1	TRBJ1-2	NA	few	TGCAGTGCTAGAGAGGGCTCGTTTAACTATGGCTACACCTTC	CSAREGSFNYGYTF
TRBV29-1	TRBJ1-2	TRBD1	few	TGCAGCGTCCGCTTACAGGGGAACTATGGCTACACCTTC	CSVRLQGNYGYTF
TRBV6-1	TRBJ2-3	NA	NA	TGTGCCAGCAGTGAGCCTCCCATCGGGGCGGGTGATACGCAGTATTTT	CASSEPPIGAGDTQYF
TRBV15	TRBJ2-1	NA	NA	TGTGCCACCAGCGCACGACTAGTTCCCTACAATGAGCAGTTCTTC	CATSARLVPYNEQFF
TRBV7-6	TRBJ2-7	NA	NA	TGTGCCAGCAGCTTATGGGGAAGGGAGCAGTACTTC	CASSLWGREQYF
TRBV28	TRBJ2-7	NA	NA	TGTGCCAGCAGTTTATCTTCCGAGTACGAGCAGTACTTC	CASSLSSEYEQYF
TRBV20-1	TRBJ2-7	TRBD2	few	TGCAGTGCTACCGGGACTAGCGGGAGCGGCGAGCAGTACTTC	CSATGTSGSGEQYF
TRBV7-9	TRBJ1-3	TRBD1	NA	TGTGCCAGCAGCCCCATCGGGACAGGGACTGGAAACACCATATATTTT	CASSPIGTGTGNTIYF
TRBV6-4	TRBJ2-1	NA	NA	TGTGCCAGCAGTGACTCGGTCGGGGGCGGATACAATGAGCAGTTCTTC	CASSDSVGGGYNEQFF
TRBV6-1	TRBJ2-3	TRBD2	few	TGTGCCAGCAGTGAACTAGCGGGAGGGCCAGATACGCAGTATTTT	CASSELAGGPDTQYF
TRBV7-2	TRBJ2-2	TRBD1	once	TGTGCCAGCAGGCCGGGGACAGGGCGTACCGGGGAGCTGTTTTTT	CASRPGTGRTGELFF